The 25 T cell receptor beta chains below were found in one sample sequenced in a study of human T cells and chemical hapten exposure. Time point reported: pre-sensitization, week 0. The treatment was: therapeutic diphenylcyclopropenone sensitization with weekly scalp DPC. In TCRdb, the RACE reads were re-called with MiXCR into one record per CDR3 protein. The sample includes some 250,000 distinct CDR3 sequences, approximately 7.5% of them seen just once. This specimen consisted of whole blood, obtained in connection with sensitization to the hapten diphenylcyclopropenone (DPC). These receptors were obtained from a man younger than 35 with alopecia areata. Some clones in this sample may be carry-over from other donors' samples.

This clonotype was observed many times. The CDR3 DNA sequence: TGTGCCAGCAGCGAGGGGAGAACAGGGGTTACTGAAGCTTTCTTT. Its translation is CASSEGRTGVTEAFF. The rearrangement joins TRBV9 to TRBJ1-1, with 7 nucleotides matching TRBD1. Unmatched junction bases numbered 10, after V lost 3 bases and J lost 5 bases. Germline CDR1 is SGDLS and CDR2 is YYNGEE. CDR3 length equals 15 residues.

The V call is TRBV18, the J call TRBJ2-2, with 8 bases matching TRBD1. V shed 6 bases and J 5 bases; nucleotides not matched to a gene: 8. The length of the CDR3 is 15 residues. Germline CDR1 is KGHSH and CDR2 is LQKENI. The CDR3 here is CASSIGQGVTGELFF. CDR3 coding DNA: TGTGCCAGCTCCATTGGACAGGGAGTGACCGGGGAGCTGTTTTTT.

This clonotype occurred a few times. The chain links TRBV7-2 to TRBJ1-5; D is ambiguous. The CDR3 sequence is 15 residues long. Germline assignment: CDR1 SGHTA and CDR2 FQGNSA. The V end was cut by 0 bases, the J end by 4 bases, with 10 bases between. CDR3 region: CASSLAVVANQPQHF. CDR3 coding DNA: TGTGCCAGCAGCTTAGCTGTAGTGGCGAATCAGCCCCAGCATTTT.

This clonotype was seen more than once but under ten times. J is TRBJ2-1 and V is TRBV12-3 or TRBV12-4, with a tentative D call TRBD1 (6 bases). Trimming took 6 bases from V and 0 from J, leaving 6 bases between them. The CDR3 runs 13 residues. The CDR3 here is CASRGHSYNEQFF. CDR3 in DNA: TGTGCCAGCAGGGGACACTCCTACAATGAGCAGTTCTTC.

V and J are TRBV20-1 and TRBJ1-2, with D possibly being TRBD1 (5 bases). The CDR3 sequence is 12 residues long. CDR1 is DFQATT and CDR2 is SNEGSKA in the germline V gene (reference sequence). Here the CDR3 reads CRPGRANYGYTF. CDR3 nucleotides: TGCAGGCCGGGACGGGCTAACTATGGCTACACCTTC.

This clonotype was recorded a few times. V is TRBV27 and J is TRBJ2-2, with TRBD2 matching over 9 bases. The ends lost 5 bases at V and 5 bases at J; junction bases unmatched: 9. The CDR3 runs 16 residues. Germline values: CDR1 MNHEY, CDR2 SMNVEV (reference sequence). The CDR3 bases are TGTGCCAGCAGTACCCTGACTAGCGGAGGGACCGGGGAGCTGTTTTTT. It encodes CASSTLTSGGTGELFF.

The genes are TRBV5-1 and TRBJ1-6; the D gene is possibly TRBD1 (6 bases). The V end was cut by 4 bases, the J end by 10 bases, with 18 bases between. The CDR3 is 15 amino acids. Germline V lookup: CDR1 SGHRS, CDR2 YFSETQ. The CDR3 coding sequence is TGCGCCAGCAGCACCCACGACAGGACAAGATCACCCCTCCACTTT. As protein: CASSTHDRTRSPLHF.

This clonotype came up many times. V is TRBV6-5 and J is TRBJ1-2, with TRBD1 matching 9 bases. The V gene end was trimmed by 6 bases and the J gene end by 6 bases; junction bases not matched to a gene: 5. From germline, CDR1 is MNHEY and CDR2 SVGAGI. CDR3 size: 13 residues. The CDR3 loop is CASSRTGGHGYTF. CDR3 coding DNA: TGTGCCAGCAGCCGAACAGGGGGCCATGGCTACACCTTC.

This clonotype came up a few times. The CDR3 is CATTRGANSPLHF. The CDR3 bases are TGTGCCACTACTCGGGGGGCAAATTCACCCCTCCACTTT. This rearrangement joins TRBV6-5 to TRBJ1-6; weak D call: TRBD1 (6 bases). This CDR3 is built from 13 residues. V was cut by 10 bases and J by 7 bases, with 14 bases left in between. Germline CDR1 and CDR2: MNHEY and SVGAGI.

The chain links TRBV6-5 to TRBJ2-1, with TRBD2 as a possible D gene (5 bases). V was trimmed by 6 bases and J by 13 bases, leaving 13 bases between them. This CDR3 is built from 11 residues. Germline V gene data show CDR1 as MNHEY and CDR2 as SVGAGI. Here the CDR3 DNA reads TGTGCCAGCAGGCGGACTCATCGCCAGTTCTTC. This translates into CASRRTHRQFF.

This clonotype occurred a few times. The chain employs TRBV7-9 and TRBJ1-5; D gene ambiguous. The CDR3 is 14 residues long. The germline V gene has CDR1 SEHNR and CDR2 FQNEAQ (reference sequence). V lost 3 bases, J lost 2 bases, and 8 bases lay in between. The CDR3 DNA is TGTGCCAGCAGCTTTGGTAGCGGCAATCAGCCCCAGCATTTT. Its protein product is CASSFGSGNQPQHF.

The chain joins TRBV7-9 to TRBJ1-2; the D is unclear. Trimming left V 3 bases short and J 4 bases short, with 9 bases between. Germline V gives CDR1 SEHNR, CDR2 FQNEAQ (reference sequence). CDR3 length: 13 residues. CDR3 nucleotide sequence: TGTGCCAGCAGCTTCGAAGCCGGCTATGGCTACACCTTC. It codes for CASSFEAGYGYTF.

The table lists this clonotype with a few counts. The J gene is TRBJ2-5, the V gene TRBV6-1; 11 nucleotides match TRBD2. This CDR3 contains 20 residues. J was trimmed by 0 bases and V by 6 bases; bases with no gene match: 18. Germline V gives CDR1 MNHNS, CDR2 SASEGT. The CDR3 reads CASSERGVLAGEMYQETQYF. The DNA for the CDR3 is TGTGCCAGCAGCGAGAGGGGTGTACTAGCGGGGGAGATGTACCAAGAGACCCAGTACTTC.

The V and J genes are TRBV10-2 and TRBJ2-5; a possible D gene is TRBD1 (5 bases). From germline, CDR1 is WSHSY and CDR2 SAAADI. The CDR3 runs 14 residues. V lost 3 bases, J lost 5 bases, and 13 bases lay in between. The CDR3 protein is CASSETGQRETQYF. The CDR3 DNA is TGCGCCAGCAGTGAAACAGGTCAAAGGGAGACCCAGTACTTC.

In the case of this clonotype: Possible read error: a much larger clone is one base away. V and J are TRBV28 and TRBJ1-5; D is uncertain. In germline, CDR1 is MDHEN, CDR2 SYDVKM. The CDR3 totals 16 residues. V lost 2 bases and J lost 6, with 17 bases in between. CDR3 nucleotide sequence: TGTGCCAGCAGTTTAGGGAGGATGATGGGCGGTCAGCCCCAGCATTTT. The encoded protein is CASSLGRMMGGQPQHF.

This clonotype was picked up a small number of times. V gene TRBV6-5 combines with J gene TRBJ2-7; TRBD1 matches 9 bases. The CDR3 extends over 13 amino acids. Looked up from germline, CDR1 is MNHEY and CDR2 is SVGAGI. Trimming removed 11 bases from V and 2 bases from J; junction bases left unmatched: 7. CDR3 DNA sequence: TGTGCCGCCTGGACAGGGGTCCCCTACGAGCAGTACTTC. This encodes CAAWTGVPYEQYF.

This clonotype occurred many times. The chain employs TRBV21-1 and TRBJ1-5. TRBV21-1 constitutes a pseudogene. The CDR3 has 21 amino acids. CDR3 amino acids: CASSKWSYNRTLIGSNQPQHF. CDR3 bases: TGTGCCAGCAGCAAATGGAGTTATAACCGGACGCTAATAGGTTCAAATCAGCCCCAGCATTTT.

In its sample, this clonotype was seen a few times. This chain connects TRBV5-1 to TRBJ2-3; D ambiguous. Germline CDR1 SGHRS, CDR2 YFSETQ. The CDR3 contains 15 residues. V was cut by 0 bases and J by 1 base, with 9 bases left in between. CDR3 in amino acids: CASSLGLFRTDTQYF. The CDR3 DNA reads TGCGCCAGCAGCTTGGGCCTATTTCGCACAGATACGCAGTATTTT.

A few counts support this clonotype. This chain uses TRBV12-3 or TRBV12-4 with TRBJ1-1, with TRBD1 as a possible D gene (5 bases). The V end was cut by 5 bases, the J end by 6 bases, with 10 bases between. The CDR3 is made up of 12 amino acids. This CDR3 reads CASSGDVAEAFF. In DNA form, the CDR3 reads TGTGCCAGCAGTGGGGACGTAGCTGAAGCTTTCTTT.

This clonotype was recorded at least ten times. CDR3 in amino acids: CASSSTGLEKLFF. CDR3 nucleotides: TGTGCCAGCAGTTCTACAGGATTAGAAAAACTGTTTTTT. The chain couples TRBV28 to TRBJ1-4, with D perhaps TRBD1 (5 bases). The V and J ends lost 4 bases and 8 bases respectively, with 11 bases between them. The CDR3 covers 13 residues. CDR1 is MDHEN and CDR2 is SYDVKM in the germline V gene.

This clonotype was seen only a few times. The DNA for the CDR3 is TGTGCCAGCGGGAGAAGCTCCTATAATTCACCCCTCCACTTT. Its protein product is CASGRSSYNSPLHF. This rearrangement joins TRBV6-2 or TRBV6-3 to TRBJ1-6; D gene ambiguous. V dropped 8 bases and J dropped 0 bases, with 8 bases sitting between them. Germline V gene sequence: CDR1 MNHEY, CDR2 SVGEGT. CDR3 length equals 14 residues.

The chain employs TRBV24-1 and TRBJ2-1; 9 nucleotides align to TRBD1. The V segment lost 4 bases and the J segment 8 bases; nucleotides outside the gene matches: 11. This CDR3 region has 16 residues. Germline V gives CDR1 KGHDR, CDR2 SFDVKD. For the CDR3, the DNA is TGTGCCACCAGTGACACCACAGGGGGCGCATTATATGAGCAGTTCTTC. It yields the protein CATSDTTGGALYEQFF.

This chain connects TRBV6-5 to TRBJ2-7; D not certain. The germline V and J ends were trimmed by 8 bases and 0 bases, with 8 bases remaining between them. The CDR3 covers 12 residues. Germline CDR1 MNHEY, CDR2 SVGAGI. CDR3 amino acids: CASGQSSYEQYF. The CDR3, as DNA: TGTGCCAGCGGGCAGAGCTCCTACGAGCAGTACTTC.

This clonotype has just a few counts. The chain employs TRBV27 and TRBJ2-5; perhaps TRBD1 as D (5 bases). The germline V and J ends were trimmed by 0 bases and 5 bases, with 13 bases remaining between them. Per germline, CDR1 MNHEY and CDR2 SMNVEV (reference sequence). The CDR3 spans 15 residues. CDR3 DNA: TGTGCCAGCAGTTTATCGCCAGGGCGATATGAGACCCAGTACTTC. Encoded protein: CASSLSPGRYETQYF.

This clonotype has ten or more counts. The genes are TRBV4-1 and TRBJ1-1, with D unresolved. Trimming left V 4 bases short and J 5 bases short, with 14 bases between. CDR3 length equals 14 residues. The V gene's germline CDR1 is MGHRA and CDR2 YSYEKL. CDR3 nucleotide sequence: TGCGCCAGCAGCCTGAGGGCCGGGGATACTGAAGCTTTCTTT. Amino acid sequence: CASSLRAGDTEAFF.